What follows describes a single TCR beta chain. The record originates from a study of blood T cell repertoires in COVID-19. Study-wide context: The United States, Italy and Spain provided the acute and convalescent COVID-19 samples. PBMCs, B-cell-depleted T cells, or T cells were the source of the cDNA or gDNA that made up the material.

The CDR3 covers 16 residues. Looked up from germline, CDR1 is MGHRA and CDR2 is YSYEKL. V trimming: 2 bases; J trimming: 9 bases; junction bases outside the gene matches: 8. As processed by the authors: Scientists estimated how many nucleated cells there were by amplifying reference gene primers. The data were produced by immunoSEQ multiplex PCR, yet TCRdb's version contains in-frame clones alone and is incomplete. That table is the source of V, J and clone size, and D and trimming were worked out from the DNA. The sample includes 90,000 to 100,000 clones, about 80% of them seen just once. The source is a man between 60 and 70 years old with acute or convalescent COVID-19. Sequences were obtained from peripheral blood. The J gene is TRBJ2-1, the V gene TRBV4-1; 12 bases match TRBD2. This CDR3 is CASSQSPTSGGGEQFF. CDR3 DNA sequence: TGCGCCAGCAGCCAAAGCCCGACTAGCGGGGGTGGTGAGCAGTTCTTC.